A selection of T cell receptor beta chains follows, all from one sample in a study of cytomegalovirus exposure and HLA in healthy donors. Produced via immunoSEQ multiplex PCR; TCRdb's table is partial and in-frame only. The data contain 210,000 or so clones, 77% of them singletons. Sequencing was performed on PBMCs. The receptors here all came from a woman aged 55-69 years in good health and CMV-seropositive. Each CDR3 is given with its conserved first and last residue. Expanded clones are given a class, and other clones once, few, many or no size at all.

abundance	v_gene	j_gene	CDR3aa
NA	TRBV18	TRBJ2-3	CASSPQGQLSDTQYF
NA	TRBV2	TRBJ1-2	CASEMNISGYGYTF
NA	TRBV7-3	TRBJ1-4	CASSSQTVTITGINEKLFF
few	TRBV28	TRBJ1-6	CASSGNNSPLHF
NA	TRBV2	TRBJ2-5	CASSARTVKETQYF
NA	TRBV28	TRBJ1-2	CASSTGGEGYGYTF
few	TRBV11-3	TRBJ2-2	CASSSTDRGRGGELFF
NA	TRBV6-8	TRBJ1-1	CASSYSNRVAFF
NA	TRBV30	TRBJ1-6	CAWSGGLDSPLHF
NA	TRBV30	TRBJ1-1	CAWSSAQAVNTEAFF